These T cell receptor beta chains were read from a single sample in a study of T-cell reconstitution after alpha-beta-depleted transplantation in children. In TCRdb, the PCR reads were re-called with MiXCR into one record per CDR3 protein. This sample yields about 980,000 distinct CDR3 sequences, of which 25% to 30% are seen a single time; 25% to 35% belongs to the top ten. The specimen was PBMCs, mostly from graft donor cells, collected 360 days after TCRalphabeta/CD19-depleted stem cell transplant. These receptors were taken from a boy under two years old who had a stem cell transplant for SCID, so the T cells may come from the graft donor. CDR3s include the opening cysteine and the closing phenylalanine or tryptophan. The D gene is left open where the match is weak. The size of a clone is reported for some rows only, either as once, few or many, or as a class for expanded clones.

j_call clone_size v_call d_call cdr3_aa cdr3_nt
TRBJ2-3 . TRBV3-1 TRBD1 CASSQVGEGASTDTQYF TGTGCCAGCAGCCAAGTCGGAGAGGGGGCCAGCACAGATACGCAGTATTTT
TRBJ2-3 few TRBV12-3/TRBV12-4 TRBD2 CASSWGLAGGQADTQYF TGTGCCAGCAGTTGGGGACTAGCGGGGGGCCAGGCGGATACGCAGTATTTT
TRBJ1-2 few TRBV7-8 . CASSLGQGKGWYGYTF TGTGCCAGCAGCTTAGGGCAGGGAAAAGGATGGTATGGCTACACCTTC
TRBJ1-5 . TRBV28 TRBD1 CASRSAYRGLLSNQPQHF TGTGCCAGCAGATCGGCTTACAGGGGGCTTTTAAGCAATCAGCCCCAGCATTTT
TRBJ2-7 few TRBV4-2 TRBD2 CASSQDPVAGGYEQYF TGTGCCAGCAGCCAAGATCCAGTAGCGGGGGGCTACGAGCAGTACTTC
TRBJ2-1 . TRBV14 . CASSPLGRKYNEQFF TGTGCCAGCAGCCCTCTGGGACGCAAGTACAATGAGCAGTTCTTC
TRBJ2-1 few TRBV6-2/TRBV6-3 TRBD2 CASSYPSASGYNEQFF TGTGCCAGCAGTTATCCCTCGGCTAGCGGGTACAATGAGCAGTTCTTC
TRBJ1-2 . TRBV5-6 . CASSSTWVNTF TGTGCCAGCAGCTCCACTTGGGTGAACACCTTC
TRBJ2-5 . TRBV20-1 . CSARPPWGETQYF TGCAGTGCTAGACCCCCATGGGGAGAGACCCAGTACTTC
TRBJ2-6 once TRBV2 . CASSEALLGAGANVLTF TGTGCCAGCAGTGAAGCGCTTTTGGGGGCTGGGGCCAACGTCCTGACTTTC
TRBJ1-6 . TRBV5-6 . CASSLFSSYNSPLHF TGTGCCAGCAGCTTATTCAGCTCCTATAATTCACCCCTCCACTTT
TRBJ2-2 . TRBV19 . CASSIYRGGTGELFF TGTGCCAGTAGTATCTACAGGGGAGGCACCGGGGAGCTGTTTTTT
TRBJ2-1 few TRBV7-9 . CASSLAGLRGNEQFF TGTGCCAGCAGCTTAGCAGGGCTGAGAGGCAATGAGCAGTTCTTC
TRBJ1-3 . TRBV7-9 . CASSPYEKGNTIYF TGTGCCAGCAGCCCCTACGAGAAGGGAAACACCATATATTTT
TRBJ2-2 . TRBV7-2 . CASSPGGGPSKGELFF TGTGCCAGCAGTCCTGGAGGGGGCCCCAGCAAGGGGGAGCTGTTTTTT
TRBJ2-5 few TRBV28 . CASSFVQAQETQYF TGTGCCAGCAGTTTTGTACAGGCACAAGAGACCCAGTACTTC
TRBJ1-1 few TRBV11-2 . CASSFANGAGAFF TGTGCCAGCAGCTTCGCAAACGGCGCGGGCGCTTTCTTT
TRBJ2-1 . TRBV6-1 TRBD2 CASSGPPRTSHNEQFF TGTGCCAGCAGTGGACCTCCTCGGACTAGTCATAATGAGCAGTTCTTC
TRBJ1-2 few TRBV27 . CASTPFTPIAQDLNYGYTF TGTGCCAGCACCCCATTCACTCCGATTGCACAAGACCTTAACTATGGCTACACCTTC
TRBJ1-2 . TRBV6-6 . CASEGPLYGYTF TGTGCCAGCGAAGGTCCTCTCTATGGCTACACCTTC
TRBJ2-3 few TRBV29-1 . CSVSTRRWADTQYF TGCAGCGTTTCAACCCGGAGGTGGGCAGATACGCAGTATTTT
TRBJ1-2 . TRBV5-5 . CASSDGTHYGYTF TGTGCCAGCAGCGACGGGACCCATTATGGCTACACCTTC
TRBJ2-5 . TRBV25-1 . CASRGGLSAQYF TGTGCCAGCCGGGGCGGGCTATCGGCCCAGTACTTC
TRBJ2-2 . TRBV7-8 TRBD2 CASSAKTSGGTNTGELFF TGTGCCAGCAGCGCCAAGACTAGCGGGGGGACGAACACCGGGGAGCTGTTTTTT
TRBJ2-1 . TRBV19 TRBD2 CASSIPAWKRGAPNEQFF TGTGCCAGTAGTATCCCCGCTTGGAAGCGGGGGGCACCCAATGAGCAGTTCTTC
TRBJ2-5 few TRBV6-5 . CASSFWQGQETQYF TGTGCCAGCAGTTTTTGGCAGGGCCAAGAGACCCAGTACTTC
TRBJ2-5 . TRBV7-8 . CASSLRVSYGKETQYF TGTGCCAGCAGCTTAAGGGTGTCGTATGGGAAAGAGACCCAGTACTTC
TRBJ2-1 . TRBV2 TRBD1 CASSGQGGLEQFF TGTGCCAGCAGTGGACAGGGGGGACTCGAGCAGTTCTTC
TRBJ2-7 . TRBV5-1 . CASSIGQFSDEQYF TGCGCCAGCAGCATAGGACAGTTTTCAGACGAGCAGTACTTC
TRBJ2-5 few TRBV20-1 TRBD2 CSARRGGSPKETQYF TGCAGTGCTAGGCGGGGGGGAAGTCCCAAAGAGACCCAGTACTTC
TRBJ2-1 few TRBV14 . CASSQRLTPRSPNEQFF TGTGCCAGCAGCCAGAGGCTAACTCCCAGGTCTCCCAATGAGCAGTTCTTC
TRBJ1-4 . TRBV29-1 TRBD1 CSVDTGGGKLFF TGCAGCGTTGACACAGGGGGCGGAAAACTGTTTTTT
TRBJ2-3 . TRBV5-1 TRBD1 CASSSDRGGTDTQYF TGCGCCAGCAGTTCGGACAGGGGTGGAACAGATACGCAGTATTTT
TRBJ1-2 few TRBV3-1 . CASSQVSSRVGDHHTF TGTGCCAGCAGCCAAGTTTCGTCTCGTGTAGGGGATCACCACACCTTC
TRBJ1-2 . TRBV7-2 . CASSFRGGSANYGYTF TGTGCCAGCAGTTTTCGAGGGGGGTCGGCAAACTATGGCTACACCTTC
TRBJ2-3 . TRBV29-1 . CSALSVRGFTDTQYF TGCAGCGCCTTGAGTGTTCGGGGGTTCACAGATACGCAGTATTTT
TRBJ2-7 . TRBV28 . CASSAVPTGGAREQYF TGTGCCAGCAGTGCTGTCCCTACAGGGGGGGCGAGAGAGCAGTACTTC
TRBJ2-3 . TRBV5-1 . CASSSGTVSTDTQYF TGCGCCAGCAGCTCCGGGACCGTTAGCACAGATACGCAGTATTTT
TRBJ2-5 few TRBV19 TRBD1 CASAGGEETQYF TGTGCCAGTGCAGGGGGAGAAGAGACCCAGTACTTC
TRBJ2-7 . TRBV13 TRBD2 CASSLWGLAGSSYEQYF TGTGCCAGCAGCTTATGGGGACTAGCGGGAAGCTCCTACGAGCAGTACTTC
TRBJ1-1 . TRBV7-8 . CASSPQGRMSREAFF TGTGCCAGCAGCCCCCAGGGTAGGATGTCTCGGGAAGCTTTCTTT
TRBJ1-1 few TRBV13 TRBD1 CASTLVKGAYTEAFF TGTGCCAGCACCTTGGTGAAGGGGGCCTACACTGAAGCTTTCTTT
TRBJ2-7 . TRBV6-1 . CASSQRVGRDHEQYF TGTGCCAGCAGTCAAAGGGTGGGCAGGGATCACGAGCAGTACTTC
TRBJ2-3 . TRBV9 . CASSSQGGPDTQYF TGTGCCAGCAGCTCGCAGGGGGGCCCAGATACGCAGTATTTT